A selection of T cell receptor beta chains follows, all from one sample in a study of T-cell reconstitution after alpha-beta-depleted transplantation in children. MiXCR was run by TCRdb on the PCR reads, yielding one entry per CDR3 protein. Of roughly 790,000 distinct CDR3 sequences in the sample, less than 20% are singletons; the top ten hold approximately 5%. The sequencing used PBMCs, mostly from graft donor cells, collected 360 days after TCRalphabeta/CD19-depleted stem cell transplant. The receptor source for this set is a male patient younger than 18 who had a stem cell transplant for acute lymphoblastic leukemia, so the T cells may come from the graft donor. Each CDR3 is given with its conserved first and last residue. The order of the fields is clone size, D gene, J gene, V gene, CDR3 DNA, CDR3 protein. A D gene is named only where the DNA matches it firmly. Clone size is not always given. Where it is, it says once, few, many or a class for expanded clones.

>.|.|TRBJ2-7|TRBV5-1
TGCGCCAGCAGGGGGGAATACGAGCAGTACTTC
CASRGEYEQYF
>.|.|TRBJ2-1|TRBV11-1
TGTGCCAGCAGCCCACACGCTATGAGCCTATACAATGAGCAGTTCTTC
CASSPHAMSLYNEQFF
>few|TRBD2|TRBJ2-5|TRBV11-2
TGTGCCAGCAGCTCAGATGGCGGGAGGATGTACCAAGAGACCCAGTACTTC
CASSSDGGRMYQETQYF
>.|TRBD1|TRBJ1-1|TRBV5-1
TGCGCCAGCAGCTTTAAGACAGGGAGGACTGAAGCTTTCTTT
CASSFKTGRTEAFF
>.|TRBD1|TRBJ1-1|TRBV4-1
TGCGCCAGCAGCCAAGTCGGACAGGGGCGAGCTGAAGCTTTCTTT
CASSQVGQGRAEAFF
>few|.|TRBJ1-2|TRBV5-1
TGCGCCAGCAGCTTGGGCGGCAGGGGCGTATATGGCTACACCTTC
CASSLGGRGVYGYTF
>few|TRBD1|TRBJ2-7|TRBV7-9
TGTGCCAGCAGCGCGGACAGGGTCGAGCAGTACTTC
CASSADRVEQYF
>.|.|TRBJ2-1|TRBV7-3
TGTGCCAGCAGCTTAACGACCGGGAGCGATGAGCAGTTCTTC
CASSLTTGSDEQFF
>few|TRBD2|TRBJ2-5|TRBV5-1
TGCGCCAGCAGCTTGGTGGCTAGCGGGGTCCAAGAGACCCAGTACTTC
CASSLVASGVQETQYF
>.|TRBD2|TRBJ2-7|TRBV5-1
TGCGCCAGCAGCTTGGGACCGGGACTAGCGGGAGGGCCCTACGAGCAGTACTTC
CASSLGPGLAGGPYEQYF
>.|.|TRBJ2-3|TRBV19
TGTGCCAGTAGTCCGGGACCTCGTACGCAGTATTTT
CASSPGPRTQYF
>.|TRBD1|TRBJ2-3|TRBV18
TGTGCCAGCTCACCTCAGACAGGGTTCGATACGCAGTATTTT
CASSPQTGFDTQYF
>.|.|TRBJ2-3|TRBV11-2
TGTGCCAGCAGCTTAGATCCAGGGGCAGATACGCAGTATTTT
CASSLDPGADTQYF
>few|.|TRBJ2-7|TRBV9
TGTGCCAGCAGCGTAAGGGCAGGAGACCCTAGAGACGAGCAGTACTTC
CASSVRAGDPRDEQYF